The T cell receptor beta chain described here comes from a study of T cells in Graves' hyperthyroidism and ophthalmopathy. Study overall: Peripheral blood sampling occurred at initial diagnosis, before any treatment.

From RNA transcripts, TCR beta CDR3 regions were amplified. The HTBI primer set served for first-round RT-PCR of the TCR CDR3. TCRdb used MiXCR to reprocess the multiplex PCR reads, holding one entry per CDR3 protein. Of about 320,000 distinct CDR3 sequences listed, roughly 17% are singletons. The CDR3 contains 16 residues. Looked up from germline, CDR1 is SGHTA and CDR2 is FQGTGA. The ends were cut back, 2 bases at V and 4 bases at J, with 16 bases in the middle. Study-wide findings and caveats: Also found in blood were most expanded thyroid clonotypes above 0.001.

Details on this clonotype: Antigen unknown.

Researchers defined stable Graves' hyperthyroidism as no ophthalmopathy progression within 18 months. Diagnosing involved the use of clinical symptoms, serum thyroxine and TRAb, thyroid ultrasound and orbital computed tomography. The chain combines TRBV7-3 with TRBJ2-3, with a possible D match to TRBD2 (5 bases). Sequenced sample: blood. This clonotype originated in a man aged 25 to 40 with Graves' hyperthyroidism. The CDR3 spells CASSLFAGHPPDTQYF. CDR3 sequence (DNA): TGTGCCAGCAGCTTATTCGCGGGTCATCCTCCAGATACGCAGTATTTT.